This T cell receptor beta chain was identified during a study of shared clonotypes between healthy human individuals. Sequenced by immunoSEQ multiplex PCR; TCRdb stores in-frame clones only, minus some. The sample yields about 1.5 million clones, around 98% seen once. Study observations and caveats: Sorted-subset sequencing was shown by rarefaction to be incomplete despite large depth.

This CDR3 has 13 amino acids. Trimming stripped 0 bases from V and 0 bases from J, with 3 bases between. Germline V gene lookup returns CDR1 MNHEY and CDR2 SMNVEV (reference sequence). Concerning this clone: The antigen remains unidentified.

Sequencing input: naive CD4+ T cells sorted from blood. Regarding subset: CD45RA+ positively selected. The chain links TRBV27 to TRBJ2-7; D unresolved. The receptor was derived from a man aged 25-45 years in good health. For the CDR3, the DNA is TGTGCCAGCAGTTTATCTGTCTCCTACGAGCAGTACTTC. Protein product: CASSLSVSYEQYF.